This T cell receptor beta chain is from a study of response to subunit inactivated influenza vaccine. Each CDR3 protein gets one entry after TCRdb re-called the RT-PCR reads with MiXCR. The sample lists under 800,000 distinct CDR3 sequences; 14% were seen once. CDR3 length: 13 residues. CDR1 is LGHNA and CDR2 is YNFKEQ in the germline V gene. Trimming stripped 3 bases from V and 8 bases from J, with 12 bases between. The sample holds many counts of this clonotype. The source of this sequence is a man aged 50 to 60 who received an inactivated influenza vaccine. Sequences were derived from PBMCs from blood, sampled 14 to 15 days before vaccination. This chain joins TRBV4-2 and TRBJ2-3, with D perhaps TRBD1 (5 bases). In DNA form, the CDR3 reads TGTGCCAGCAGCCAGACAGATTTCGGTACGCAGTATTTT. Amino acids: CASSQTDFGTQYF.